A single sample gave rise to the 24 T cell receptor beta chains below, sequenced in a study of regulatory T cells in long-lasting Graves disease (TCRdb year 2021). The time point label, as the study defines it: persistent/refractory GD, antithyroid drugs over 5 years with positive TRAb. For both TCR sequencing and RNA sequencing, RNA was extracted from PBMCs using TRIzol. The library was made by multiplex PCR. The sequencer was an Illumina HiSeq 4000. iRepertoire HTBI primers and Arm-PCR amplification of CDR3 regions were used to construct TCR beta libraries. The raw public reads went through TCRdb reprocessing: fastp at Q25, MiXCR clone calling, in-frame beta chains kept. Each record represents a unique CDR3 protein, reported with the most common genes and DNA among its rows. Counted in this sample were 650,000 to 700,000 distinct CDR3 sequences; approximately 29% of them appeared once. Under 55% of the sample is held by the ten biggest clonotypes.

The specimen comprised peripheral blood mononuclear cells (PBMCs), sampled when the disease was refractory, from a patient treated with antithyroid drugs. These receptors were obtained from a female donor with Graves disease.

J is TRBJ2-5 and V is TRBV15; 8 positions match TRBD2. There are 16 residues in the CDR3. The J segment lost 3 bases and the V segment lost 3 bases, leaving 9 bases of the junction unmatched. Germline CDR1 is LNHNV and CDR2 is YYDKDF (reference sequence). In DNA, the CDR3 is TGTGCCACCAGCAGTGGGGCGGGGGGCTTTGAAGAGACCCAGTACTTC. Translating gives CATSSGAGGFEETQYF. Full variable domain (outside the CDR3, taken from reference TRBV15 and TRBJ2-5): DAMVIQNPRYQVTQFGKPVTLSCSQTLNHNVMYWYQQKSSQAPKLLFHYYDKDFNNEADTPDNFQSRRPNTSFCFLDIRSPGLGDTAMYLCATSSGAGGFEETQYFGPGTRLLVL.

The chain is built from TRBV20-1 and TRBJ1-6; D is ambiguous. V was trimmed by 1 base and J by 0 bases, leaving 10 bases between them. CDR3 length: 16 residues. Germline V lookup: CDR1 DFQATT, CDR2 SNEGSKA (reference sequence). The CDR3 reads CSARVGRSSYNSPLHF. The CDR3 bases are TGCAGTGCTAGAGTCGGCAGGAGCTCCTATAATTCACCCCTCCACTTT.

The chain uses TRBV28 and TRBJ2-1; 9 bases map to TRBD1. Germline V gene lookup returns CDR1 MDHEN and CDR2 SYDVKM. The CDR3 covers 14 residues. Trimming cost V 6 bases and J 2 bases; bases outside gene matches: 2. CDR3 in amino acids: CASSGTGTYNEQFF. CDR3 sequence (DNA): TGTGCCAGCAGCGGGACAGGGACCTACAATGAGCAGTTCTTC.

The table lists this clonotype with many counts. J is TRBJ1-2 and V is TRBV6-2 or TRBV6-3; D is possibly TRBD1 (5 bases). CDR3 length equals 15 residues. Per germline, CDR1 MNHEY and CDR2 SVGEGT. V was shortened by 0 bases and J by 2 bases, with 10 bases between the two germline ends. The CDR3, as DNA: TGTGCCAGCAGTTACTCACCGCGGGGGAACTATGGCTACACCTTC. This encodes CASSYSPRGNYGYTF.

The gene calls are TRBV7-9 and TRBJ1-3; tentative D call: TRBD1 (5 bases). The CDR3 has 16 residues. Germline V gene data show CDR1 as SEHNR and CDR2 as FQNEAQ (reference sequence). Trimming cost V 1 base and J 0 bases, with 10 bases left between them. The chain's CDR3 is CASSLERGDSGNTIYF. Written as DNA, the CDR3 is TGTGCCAGCAGCTTAGAGAGGGGAGACTCTGGAAACACCATATATTTT.

The rearrangement uses TRBV6-1 and TRBJ1-4; unclear D gene. The CDR3 loop spans 15 amino acids. V was trimmed by 2 bases and J by 0 bases, leaving 7 bases between them. CDR1 and CDR2 (germline): MNHNS, SASEGT. The CDR3 sequence: CASSEIGATNEKLFF. CDR3 nucleotide sequence: TGTGCCAGCAGTGAAATCGGCGCAACTAATGAAAAACTGTTTTTT.

This chain connects TRBV20-1 to TRBJ1-6; 8 bases fit TRBD1. This CDR3 is 13 amino acids long. The ends lost 8 bases at V and 8 bases at J; junction bases unmatched: 8. Germline CDR1 DFQATT, CDR2 SNEGSKA (reference sequence). The CDR3: CSSRGRGDSPLHF. In nucleotides, the CDR3 is TGCAGTAGCAGGGGGCGCGGTGATTCACCCCTCCACTTT.

This chain connects TRBV29-1 to TRBJ1-2; D ambiguous. The CDR3 is 14 amino acids. CDR1 SQVTM and CDR2 ANQGSEA come from the germline V gene. Trimming took 0 bases from V and 5 from J, leaving 13 bases between them. CDR3 DNA: TGCAGCGTTGAAGATAATGTCCGCCTGTATGGCTACACCTTC. This encodes CSVEDNVRLYGYTF.

The chain recombines TRBV13 with TRBJ2-7, with D tentatively TRBD1 or TRBD2 (5 bases each). V lost 3 bases and J lost 6, with 12 bases in between. The CDR3 runs 13 residues. Germline CDR1 and CDR2: PRHDT and FYEKMQ (reference sequence). In DNA form, the CDR3 reads TGTGCCAGCAGCTTCTCGTCGAGGGGCGAGCAGTACTTC. This codes for CASSFSSRGEQYF. The complete variable domain, with remaining parts taken from reference TRBV13 and TRBJ2-7, reads AAGVIQSPRHLIKEKRETATLKCYPIPRHDTVYWYQQGPGQDPQFLISFYEKMQSDKGSIPDRFSAQQFSDYHSELNMSSLELGDSALYFCASSFSSRGEQYFGPGTRLTVT.

As to this clonotype: A much larger clone differs by one base, so this may be a read error. The rearrangement uses TRBV20-1 and TRBJ1-1, with D perhaps TRBD1 (5 bases). The CDR3 is 15 amino acids. Germline values: CDR1 DFQATT, CDR2 SNEGSKA (reference sequence). The CDR3 loop reads CSARDPGRANTEALF. The CDR3 DNA reads TGCAGTGCTAGAGATCCAGGGAGGGCGAACACTGAAGCTCTCTTT.

The V call is TRBV7-9, the J call TRBJ1-3; unclear D gene. The CDR3 extends over 16 amino acids. Germline-derived CDR1 and CDR2 are SEHNR and FQNEAQ (reference sequence). V was clipped by 0 bases and J by 4 bases, with 13 bases between them. The CDR3 protein is CASSLAPKGSGNTIYF. The CDR3 DNA reads as TGTGCCAGCAGCTTAGCGCCAAAGGGATCGGGAAACACCATATATTTT.

This clonotype has just a few counts. This chain connects TRBV5-1 to TRBJ1-5; no clear D gene. The germline V gene encodes CDR1 SGHRS and CDR2 YFSETQ. Trimming took off 2 bases at V and 3 bases at J, with 9 bases between the two ends. CDR3 length: 14 residues. The CDR3 is CASSFPALNQPQHF. Written as DNA, the CDR3 is TGCGCCAGCAGCTTCCCAGCTCTCAATCAGCCCCAGCATTTT.

This clonotype was counted only a few times. The chain employs TRBV20-1 and TRBJ1-3, with no clear D. The CDR3 sequence is 13 residues long. Looked up from germline, CDR1 is DFQATT and CDR2 is SNEGSKA (reference sequence). The germline V and J ends were trimmed by 4 bases and 3 bases, with 10 bases remaining between them. The chain's CDR3 is CSANEGVGNTIYF. As DNA, the CDR3 is TGCAGTGCTAACGAGGGAGTTGGAAACACCATATATTTT.

At least ten counts were recorded for this clonotype. The V call is TRBV11-2, the J call TRBJ2-7; 14 bases align to TRBD2. CDR1 and CDR2 from the germline V gene are SGHAT and FQNNGV. The ends lost 3 bases at V and 4 bases at J; junction bases unmatched: 5. The CDR3 extends over 16 amino acids. CDR3 protein: CASSLGTSGRGYEQYF. The CDR3 bases are TGTGCCAGCAGCTTGGGGACTAGCGGGAGAGGGTACGAGCAGTACTTC.

The V call is TRBV6-5, the J call TRBJ1-1; D perhaps matches TRBD1 (6 bases). CDR1 is MNHEY, CDR2 SVGAGI, per germline. The ends were cut back, 2 bases at V and 3 bases at J, with 10 bases in the middle. This CDR3 has 14 residues. Here the CDR3 reads CASSYGGPYTEAFF. As DNA, the CDR3 is TGTGCCAGCAGTTACGGGGGCCCCTACACTGAAGCTTTCTTT.

The chain couples TRBV6-4 to TRBJ1-1, with a tentative D call TRBD1 (5 bases). V lost 7 bases and J 4 bases, leaving 16 bases between the germline ends. Germline-derived CDR1 and CDR2 are MRHNA and SNTAGT. This CDR3 is built from 14 residues. This CDR3 is CASTPLGRVTEAFF. For the CDR3, the DNA is TGTGCCAGCACCCCACTGGGCAGGGTCACTGAAGCTTTCTTT.

V gene TRBV3-1 combines with J gene TRBJ1-1; D remains unclear. V was clipped by 4 bases and J by 1 base, with 13 bases between them. CDR3 length: 15 residues. Germline-derived CDR1 and CDR2 are LGHDT and YNNKEL (reference sequence). CDR3 sequence reads: CASSPEPGRNTEAFF. The DNA of the CDR3 is TGTGCCAGCAGCCCGGAACCCGGGAGGAACACTGAAGCTTTCTTT.

This clonotype has only a few counts. The genes are TRBV9 and TRBJ2-7; D might be TRBD1 (6 bases). Germline assignment: CDR1 SGDLS and CDR2 YYNGEE. The CDR3 is 16 residues long. V lost 0 bases, J lost 5 bases, and 18 bases lay in between. CDR3 loop: CASSVDPLGAKDEQYF. For the CDR3, the DNA is TGTGCCAGCAGCGTAGATCCCCTGGGGGCTAAAGACGAGCAGTACTTC.

On this clonotype itself: A much more abundant neighbour one base away suggests this may be a read error. The chain couples TRBV20-1 to TRBJ1-1; D not resolved. The CDR3 length is 15 residues. Germline assignment: CDR1 DFQATT and CDR2 SNEGSKA (reference sequence). The CDR3 is CSAKIRTGTNTEASF. CDR3 nucleotides: TGCAGTGCCAAAATCAGGACGGGAACGAACACTGAAGCTTCCTTT.

This clonotype was counted only a few times. The chain combines TRBV3-1 with TRBJ1-6, with D tentatively TRBD1 (6 bases). CDR3 size: 14 residues. V was shortened by 0 bases and J by 10 bases, with 10 bases between the two germline ends. CDR1 and CDR2 (germline): LGHDT, YNNKEL (reference sequence). The CDR3 bases are TGTGCCAGCAGCCAAGATCAAGGGGGATCACCCCTCCACTTT. This codes for CASSQDQGGSPLHF.

This rearrangement joins TRBV20-1 to TRBJ1-2; a weak D match, TRBD1 (6 bases). Germline V gene sequence: CDR1 DFQATT, CDR2 SNEGSKA (reference sequence). The V and J ends lost 0 bases and 8 bases respectively, with 13 bases between them. The CDR3 is 13 residues long. In nucleotides, the CDR3 is TGCAGTGCTAGAGAGGGGGCCAGTATGGGCTACACCTTC. Protein: CSAREGASMGYTF.

The chain carries TRBV5-1 and TRBJ1-1; TRBD1 is a possible D gene (5 bases). This CDR3 spans 14 amino acids. CDR1 is SGHRS, CDR2 YFSETQ, per germline. Trimming removed 0 bases from V and 10 bases from J, with 16 bases in between. This chain's CDR3 is CASSLGGEGGAAFF. As DNA, the CDR3 is TGCGCCAGCAGCTTGGGAGGAGAGGGAGGGGCAGCTTTCTTT. Supplemented by reference TRBV5-1 and TRBJ1-1, the full variable domain reads KAGVTQTPRYLIKTRGQQVTLSCSPISGHRSVSWYQQTPGQGLQFLFEYFSETQRNKGNFPGRFSGRQFSNSRSEMNVSTLELGDSALYLCASSLGGEGGAAFFGQGTRLTVV.

The chain recombines TRBV11-2 with TRBJ2-7; TRBD1 agrees at 10 bases. Trimming took 5 bases from V and 5 from J; bases not matched to a gene: 9. Germline V gene sequence: CDR1 SGHAT, CDR2 FQNNGV. The CDR3 consists of 15 residues. This CDR3 is CASSGLTGGEDEQYF. The CDR3 DNA is TGTGCCAGCAGCGGATTGACAGGGGGCGAGGACGAGCAGTACTTC. Variable domain in full (rest from reference TRBV11-2 and TRBJ2-7): EAGVAQSPRYKIIEKRQSVAFWCNPISGHATLYWYQQILGQGPKLLIQFQNNGVVDDSQLPKDRFSAERLKGVDSTLKIQPAKLEDSAVYLCASSGLTGGEDEQYFGPGTRLTVT.

A remark on this clonotype: At one of its ends the junction is not consistent with the germline gene, which may arise from a read error. The chain combines TRBV5-1 with TRBJ2-7; TRBD2 matches 10 bases. The CDR3 is made up of 15 amino acids. Germline V gene lookup returns CDR1 SGHRS and CDR2 YFSETQ. The CDR3 loop reads CASSSRSGRADEQYF. The CDR3 coding sequence is TGTGCCAGCAGCTCACGGAGCGGGAGGGCGGACGAGCAGTACTTC.